Included here is one T cell receptor beta chain sequence, with context. Its antigen is not yet known. No much larger clone exists at a distance of one base, and base qualities are not known. Enrolling through a virtual design, the prospective study's participants ranged in age from roughly 18 to 95 years and lived across 24 United States geographic areas. In the prospective study, cohorts were assigned on the basis of participant-reported clinical history obtained from a screening survey and a study questionnaire. Each participant in the prospective study had whole blood, serum and a nasopharyngeal or oropharyngeal swab collected by mobile phlebotomists. Over an approximately 2-month period, participants in the prospective study had the option of providing additional blood draws and questionnaires. Prospective study blood samples were shipped either frozen or at room temperature before DNA extraction.

V is clipped by 7 bases and J by 7 bases, and the sequence between their germline boundaries is 13 bases long. CDR1 and CDR2 were assigned from the germline V gene (reference sequence) as DFQATT and SNEGSKA. The CDR3 goes from the cysteine to the phenylalanine over 11 residues. Just CDR3 DNA is preserved here, 33 bases in frame from base 1. The sample belongs to a study of blood T cell repertoires in COVID-19 (dated by TCRdb to about 2020). Background for the entire study: Collaborator samples came from the United States, Italy and Spain and covered acute and convalescent phases of COVID-19. The prospective study material was composed of cDNA or gDNA derived from T cells, B-cell-depleted T cells, or PBMCs. Deeply sampled blood TCRbeta repertoires from subjects exposed to, actively infected with, or recovered from COVID-19 were included in the dataset. The repertoires were made available in a free public database intended to serve as a resource for research on the immune response to SARS-CoV-2. Samples came from the ongoing ImmuneRACE study (first 160 participants) plus 1,254 subjects from 6 global collaborators. A de-identified subject ID, COVID-19 status, age in years and sex were almost always included in the sample metadata. Where available, HLA class I and class II types were obtained from metadata supplied by the sample provider rather than from assay-based typing. Study-wide conclusions, independent of this receptor: Clinical and demographic metadata were provided uncurated, with the amount varying by source and participant.

The immunoSEQ Assay, a bias-controlled multiplex PCR, was used to amplify TCRbeta CDR3 regions from genomic DNA. Under the source paper's analysis protocol: Within the assay, amplification of reference gene primers was used to estimate how many nucleated cells each sample contained. To quantify the absolute abundance of each unique TCRbeta CDR3 rearrangement, sequence reads were collapsed and filtered. For each sample, productive Simpson clonality was calculated by taking the square root of Simpson's diversity index across productive rearrangements. This is the immuneACCESS table as TCRdb keeps it, with only in-frame sequences that have V and J called. A part of the clones is gone; compared with another copy, unresolved V genes explain less than half, and the rest is unexplained. V and J calls and clone size are those listed in that table; D and trimming were worked out from the DNA. This sample comprises some 200,000 clones, roughly 85% of them detected only once. The ten top clones hold 3.5% to 4.5% of the sample.

The chain employs TRBV20-1 and TRBJ1-2; the D gene is not confidently resolved. The clonotype originates from a woman aged 35 to 49 with acute COVID-19. Sequenced: PBMCs or T cells enriched from blood (not recorded which). The sequence in DNA is TGCAGTGTTCGCGGGGTGGGTGGCTACACCTTC. Its translation is CSVRGVGGYTF.